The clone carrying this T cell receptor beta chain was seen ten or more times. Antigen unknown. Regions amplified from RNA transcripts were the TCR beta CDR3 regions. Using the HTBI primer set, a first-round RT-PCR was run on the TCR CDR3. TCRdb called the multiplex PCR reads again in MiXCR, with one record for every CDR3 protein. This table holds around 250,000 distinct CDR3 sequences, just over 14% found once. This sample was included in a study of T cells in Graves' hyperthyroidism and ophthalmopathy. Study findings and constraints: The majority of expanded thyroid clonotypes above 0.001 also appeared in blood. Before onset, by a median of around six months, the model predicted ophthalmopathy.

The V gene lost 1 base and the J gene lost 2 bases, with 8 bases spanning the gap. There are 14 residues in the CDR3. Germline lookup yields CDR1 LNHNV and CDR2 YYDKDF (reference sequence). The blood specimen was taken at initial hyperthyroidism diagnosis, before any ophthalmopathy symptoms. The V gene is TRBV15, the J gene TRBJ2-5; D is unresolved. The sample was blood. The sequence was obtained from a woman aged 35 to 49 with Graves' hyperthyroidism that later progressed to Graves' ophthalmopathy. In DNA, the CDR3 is TGTGCCACCAGCAGAGGAGGATATCAAGAGACCCAGTACTTC. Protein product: CATSRGGYQETQYF.